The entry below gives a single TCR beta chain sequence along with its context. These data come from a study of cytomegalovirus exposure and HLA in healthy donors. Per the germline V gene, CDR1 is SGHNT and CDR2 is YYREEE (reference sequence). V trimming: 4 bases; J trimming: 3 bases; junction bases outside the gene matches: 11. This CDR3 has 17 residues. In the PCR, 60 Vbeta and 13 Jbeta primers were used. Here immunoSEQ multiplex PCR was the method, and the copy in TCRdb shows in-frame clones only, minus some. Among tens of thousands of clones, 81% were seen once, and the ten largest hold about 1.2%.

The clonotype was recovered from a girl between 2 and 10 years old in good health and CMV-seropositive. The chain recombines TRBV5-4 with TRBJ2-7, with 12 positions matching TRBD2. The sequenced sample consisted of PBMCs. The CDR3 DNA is TGTGCCAGCAGCAAAGGACTAGCGGGATTCCAACACTACGAGCAGTACTTC. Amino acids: CASSKGLAGFQHYEQYF. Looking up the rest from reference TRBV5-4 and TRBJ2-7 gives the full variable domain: ETGVTQSPTHLIKTRGQQVTLRCSSQSGHNTVSWYQQALGQGPQFIFQYYREEENGRGNFPPRFSGLQFPNYSSELNVNALELDDSALYLCASSKGLAGFQHYEQYFGPGTRLTVT.